What follows are 20 T cell receptor beta chains derived from one specimen sequenced in a study of blood T cell repertoires in COVID-19. This table comes from immunoSEQ multiplex PCR, and its TCRdb copy is limited to in-frame clones, with some not included. Of roughly 200,000 clones in the sample, 75% to 90% were seen once. The sequenced sample consisted of peripheral blood. These receptors were taken from a middle-aged man with acute or convalescent COVID-19.

V usage is TRBV6-6 and J usage is TRBJ1-2; 8 bases fit TRBD1. CDR1 is MNHNY and CDR2 is SVGAGI in the germline V gene (reference sequence). This CDR3 comprises 13 residues. After removal of 5 bases from V and 6 bases from J, the junction contained 5 bases not matched to a gene. The CDR3 DNA follows: TGTGCCAGCAGTCCACCACAGGGGGATGGCTACACCTTC. Protein sequence: CASSPPQGDGYTF.

A remark on this clone: Germline is not matched at one junction end, which may reflect a read error. The chain recombines TRBV7-2 with TRBJ2-7; TRBD2 matches 7 bases. This CDR3 contains 14 residues. Germline V gene data show CDR1 as SGHTA and CDR2 as FQGNSA. CDR3 region: CASSPGFSGWAAAF. DNA of the CDR3: TGTGCCAGCAGCCCTGGGTTTAGCGGGTGGGCGGCGGCCTTC.

The genes are TRBV5-6 and TRBJ2-5, with D maybe TRBD2 (5 bases). The V end lost 5 bases, the J end lost 2 bases, and 10 bases lay between the germline ends. CDR1 and CDR2 from the germline V gene are SGHDT and YYEEEE. CDR3 length equals 13 residues. Here the CDR3 DNA reads TGTGCCAGCAGTCCCGGGGTACAAGAGACCCAGTACTTC. Encoded protein: CASSPGVQETQYF. The full variable domain, its missing parts supplied by reference TRBV5-6 and TRBJ2-5, is DAGVTQSPTHLIKTRGQQVTLRCSPKSGHDTVSWYQQALGQGPQFIFQYYEEEERQRGNFPDRFSGHQFPNYSSELNVNALLLGDSALYLCASSPGVQETQYFGPGTRLLVL.

The chain joins TRBV6-2 or TRBV6-3 to TRBJ2-3, with a tentative D call TRBD1 (5 bases). The CDR3 totals 16 residues. Germline values: CDR1 MNHEY, CDR2 SVGEGT. The germline V and J ends were trimmed by 1 base and 3 bases, with 14 bases remaining between them. This chain's CDR3 is CASSYFGQKGTDTQYF. In DNA, the CDR3 is TGTGCCAGCAGTTACTTTGGTCAGAAGGGGACAGATACGCAGTATTTT.

The V gene is TRBV10-2, the J gene TRBJ1-5; 7 nucleotides line up with TRBD1. CDR1 is WSHSY and CDR2 is SAAADI in the germline V gene. This CDR3 has 13 amino acids. The V gene end was trimmed by 6 bases and the J gene end by 1 base; junction bases not matched to a gene: 0. CDR3 nucleotides: TGCGCCAGCAGACAGGGGAGCAATCAGCCCCAGCATTTT. Protein product: CASRQGSNQPQHF.

J is TRBJ2-7 and V is TRBV30; no reliable D call. The CDR3 consists of 13 residues. Germline CDR1 GTSNPN, CDR2 SVGIG (reference sequence). V lost 1 base, J lost 4 bases, and 11 bases lay in between. CDR3 protein: CAWSGATAYEQYF. CDR3 coding DNA: TGTGCCTGGAGTGGGGCCACGGCTTACGAGCAGTACTTC.

This chain links TRBV9 with TRBJ1-6; D possibly corresponds to TRBD1 (5 bases). Trimming took off 3 bases at V and 6 bases at J, with 10 bases between the two ends. Germline V CDR1 and CDR2: SGDLS, YYNGEE. The CDR3 is 14 amino acids. CDR3: CASSAWGGNSPLHF. In DNA form, the CDR3 reads TGTGCCAGCAGCGCTTGGGGGGGTAATTCACCCCTCCACTTT.

The chain uses TRBV28 and TRBJ1-1; weak D call: TRBD1 (5 bases). V dropped 10 bases and J dropped 5 bases, with 23 bases sitting between them. The V gene's germline CDR1 is MDHEN and CDR2 SYDVKM. The CDR3 covers 15 residues. This CDR3 reads CATLLGAGGGTEAFF. The CDR3 coding sequence is TGTGCCACCCTACTCGGGGCGGGGGGAGGAACTGAAGCTTTCTTT.

This chain connects TRBV7-2 to TRBJ2-7; 8 nucleotides align to TRBD2. The V gene's germline CDR1 is SGHTA and CDR2 FQGNSA. The CDR3 contains 14 residues. V shed 1 base and J 6 bases; nucleotides not matched to a gene: 5. The CDR3 is CASSLGLARVEQYF. DNA of the CDR3: TGTGCCAGCAGCTTAGGACTAGCGAGGGTCGAGCAGTACTTC.

This clone came up once. The rearrangement uses TRBV21-1 and TRBJ1-3; TRBD1 was called by the table and not checked on the DNA. TRBV21-1 is shown as a pseudogene. CDR3 length equals 17 residues. CDR3 nucleotides: TGTGCCAGCCGCCTCGGGGTGGACAGGAGCTTTGGAAACACCATATATTTT. It specifies CASRLGVDRSFGNTIYF.

The chain combines TRBV7-9 with TRBJ2-7, with 9 bases lining up with TRBD1. Unmatched junction bases numbered 15, after V lost 1 base and J lost 2 bases. Germline V gene sequence: CDR1 SEHNR, CDR2 FQNEAQ (reference sequence). The CDR3 extends over 19 amino acids. The chain's CDR3 is CASSLVVGVTGQGPYEQYF. Written as DNA, the CDR3 is TGTGCCAGCAGCTTAGTTGTAGGTGTGACGGGACAGGGCCCCTACGAGCAGTACTTC.

The rearrangement links TRBV5-4 to TRBJ1-5, with D possibly being TRBD1 (5 bases). Trimming took 1 base from V and 0 from J, leaving 5 bases between them. This CDR3 contains 14 residues. Germline V gene lookup returns CDR1 SGHNT and CDR2 YYREEE (reference sequence). DNA for the CDR3: TGTGCCAGCAGCTTGAGGGGTAGCAATCAGCCCCAGCATTTT. Amino acid sequence: CASSLRGSNQPQHF.

CDR3 coding DNA: TGTGCCACGCGGACAGGTTCCTACGAGCAGTACTTC. Translation gives CATRTGSYEQYF. V and J are TRBV6-5 and TRBJ2-7; TRBD1 matches 7 bases. V shed 10 bases, J shed 1 base, and the junction held 4 bases outside the gene matches. Germline loops: CDR1 MNHEY, CDR2 SVGAGI. The CDR3 contains 12 residues.

This chain connects TRBV24-1 to TRBJ2-1, with 10 bases that match TRBD1. CDR1 and CDR2 from the germline V gene are KGHDR and SFDVKD. The CDR3 contains 19 residues. V was clipped by 5 bases and J by 2 bases; unmatched bases: 14. CDR3 sequence reads: CATSGPGQGNPYPYNEQFF. CDR3 sequence (DNA): TGTGCCACCAGTGGCCCGGGACAGGGGAATCCTTACCCCTACAATGAGCAGTTCTTC.

The rearrangement joins TRBV30 to TRBJ1-2; 12 nucleotides agree with TRBD1. The V gene end was trimmed by 3 bases and the J gene end by 5 bases; junction bases not matched to a gene: 7. Per germline, CDR1 GTSNPN and CDR2 SVGIG (reference sequence). CDR3 length: 15 residues. The chain's CDR3 is CAWSDGTGGLYGYTF. CDR3 nucleotide sequence: TGTGCCTGGAGCGACGGGACAGGGGGCCTATATGGCTACACCTTC.

This clone was recorded a few times. The chain joins TRBV7-2 to TRBJ1-1; D perhaps matches TRBD1 (5 bases). V was shortened by 2 bases and J by 8 bases, with 12 bases between the two germline ends. This CDR3 is 13 amino acids long. Germline V CDR1 and CDR2: SGHTA, FQGNSA. The CDR3 sequence: CASSLKTETEAFF. The DNA of the CDR3 is TGTGCCAGCAGCTTAAAGACAGAAACAGAAGCTTTCTTT.

V and J are TRBV19 and TRBJ1-5; D possibly corresponds to TRBD1 (5 bases). V was clipped by 9 bases and J by 6 bases, with 21 bases between them. Germline V CDR1 and CDR2: LNHDA, SQIVND (reference sequence). The CDR3 runs 15 residues. The CDR3 sequence is CASSTAGGWGQPQHF. Here the CDR3 DNA reads TGTGCCAGCAGCACCGCGGGGGGGTGGGGTCAGCCCCAGCATTTT.

The chain combines TRBV6-5 with TRBJ1-3; a possible D gene is TRBD1 (6 bases). Germline-derived CDR1 and CDR2 are MNHEY and SVGAGI. V dropped 10 bases and J dropped 0 bases, with 13 bases sitting between them. The CDR3 length is 14 residues. CDR3 nucleotides: TGTGCCACTCGGACAGACCACTCTGGAAACACCATATATTTT. It is translated as CATRTDHSGNTIYF.

Written as DNA, the CDR3 is TGCGCCAGCAGACCCCTAGCGGGGGGTTACAATGAGCAGTTCTTC. It is translated as CASRPLAGGYNEQFF. J is TRBJ2-1 and V is TRBV5-1; TRBD2 aligns across 11 bases. The CDR3 sequence is 15 residues long. Per the germline V gene, CDR1 is SGHRS and CDR2 is YFSETQ. The junction had 5 bases not matched to a gene; V was cut back by 5 bases and J by 4 bases.

This CDR3 is CASSGRQGAVVYGYTF. The CDR3 DNA reads TGTGCCAGCAGCGGACGGCAGGGGGCTGTGGTCTATGGCTACACCTTC. The J gene is TRBJ1-2, the V gene TRBV9; 8 bases align to TRBD1. V gave up 3 bases and J gave up 4 bases; unmatched junction bases: 11. This CDR3 contains 16 residues. Germline V gene data show CDR1 as SGDLS and CDR2 as YYNGEE.